These T cell receptor beta chains were read from a single sample in a study of beta chain features in type 1 diabetes. This table comes from immunoSEQ multiplex PCR, and its TCRdb copy is limited to in-frame clones, with some not included. The sample carries 250,000 to 300,000 clones, approximately 8% recorded once. Sequences were obtained from central memory CD4+ T cells from blood. These receptors all stem from a woman between 18 and 29 years old in good health. Both conserved end residues are part of each CDR3. The D gene is left open where the match is weak. The size entry is marked missing in some rows and otherwise reads once, few, many or a size class.

j_call: TRBJ1-1; v_call: TRBV7-2; clone_size: NA; d_call: TRBD1; cdr3_nt: TGCGCCAGCAGCCCACAGGGACAGGCGAACACTGAAGCTTTCTTT; cdr3_aa: CASSPQGQANTEAFF
j_call: TRBJ1-1; v_call: TRBV5-1; clone_size: once; d_call: NA; cdr3_nt: TGCGCCAGCAGCTTGGACAGGTCGGCGAACACTGAAGCTTTCTTT; cdr3_aa: CASSLDRSANTEAFF
j_call: TRBJ1-2; v_call: TRBV18; clone_size: few; d_call: NA; cdr3_nt: TGTGCCAGCTCACCATCCCGAAGCAGGGTTGATAGCTATGGCTACACCTTC; cdr3_aa: CASSPSRSRVDSYGYTF
j_call: TRBJ2-3; v_call: TRBV28; clone_size: few; d_call: NA; cdr3_nt: TGTGCCAGCAGGACAGGAGGAACTAGCACAGATACGCAGTATTTT; cdr3_aa: CASRTGGTSTDTQYF
j_call: TRBJ2-1; v_call: TRBV7-9; clone_size: few; d_call: TRBD2; cdr3_nt: TGTGCCAGCAGCCTTAGGCGGGGGGATTATTCGGATGAGCAGTTCTTC; cdr3_aa: CASSLRRGDYSDEQFF
j_call: TRBJ2-1; v_call: TRBV19; clone_size: NA; d_call: NA; cdr3_nt: TGTGCCAGTAGTATCTCCTATGAGCAGTTCTTC; cdr3_aa: CASSISYEQFF
j_call: TRBJ2-1; v_call: TRBV7-2; clone_size: NA; d_call: TRBD2; cdr3_nt: TGTGCCAGCAGCTTTCTAGCGGGCCATGAGCAGTTCTTC; cdr3_aa: CASSFLAGHEQFF
j_call: TRBJ2-1; v_call: TRBV15; clone_size: NA; d_call: TRBD2; cdr3_nt: TGTGCCACCAGCAGAGATGCAGCGGGGGGGCAGGATGAGCAGTTCTTC; cdr3_aa: CATSRDAAGGQDEQFF
j_call: TRBJ1-1; v_call: TRBV29-1; clone_size: few; d_call: TRBD1; cdr3_nt: TGCAGCGCCCGACAGGGATCAATAACTGAAGCTTTCTTT; cdr3_aa: CSARQGSITEAFF
j_call: TRBJ2-7; v_call: TRBV18; clone_size: many; d_call: TRBD1; cdr3_nt: TGTGCCAGCTCAATACCGGGACAGAAGTACGAGCAGTACTTC; cdr3_aa: CASSIPGQKYEQYF
j_call: TRBJ2-3; v_call: TRBV5-1; clone_size: few; d_call: TRBD2; cdr3_nt: TGCGCCAGCAGTGCGGGGGGCATCCCAGATACGCAGTATTTT; cdr3_aa: CASSAGGIPDTQYF
j_call: TRBJ1-4; v_call: TRBV28; clone_size: few; d_call: NA; cdr3_nt: TGTGCCAGCAGTTCTGCCGGGGCCTTGATCGAAACTAATGAAAAACTGTTTTTT; cdr3_aa: CASSSAGALIETNEKLFF
j_call: TRBJ1-2; v_call: TRBV4-3; clone_size: NA; d_call: NA; cdr3_nt: TGCGCCAGCAGCCAAGATGTTCTAGGAGCCACCGGCGACTATGGCTACACCTTC; cdr3_aa: CASSQDVLGATGDYGYTF
j_call: TRBJ2-5; v_call: TRBV7-9; clone_size: few; d_call: TRBD1; cdr3_nt: TGTGCCAGCAGCTTACCACAGGGGGCTGGAGAGACCCAGTACTTC; cdr3_aa: CASSLPQGAGETQYF
j_call: TRBJ2-1; v_call: TRBV27; clone_size: few; d_call: TRBD2; cdr3_nt: TGTGCCAGCAGTTTGCGCAGCGGGAGGATTTACAATGAGCAGTTCTTC; cdr3_aa: CASSLRSGRIYNEQFF
j_call: TRBJ2-1; v_call: TRBV23-1; clone_size: few; d_call: TRBD1; cdr3_nt: TGCGCCAGCAGTCAATTAGACAGGGAGAAAGTGAATGAGCAGTTCTTC; cdr3_aa: CASSQLDREKVNEQFF
j_call: TRBJ2-7; v_call: TRBV29-1; clone_size: few; d_call: NA; cdr3_nt: TGCAGCGCCTCAACCTCGGGTCGAGCCTACGAGCAGTACTTC; cdr3_aa: CSASTSGRAYEQYF
j_call: TRBJ2-1; v_call: TRBV30; clone_size: few; d_call: TRBD2; cdr3_nt: TGTGCCTGGAGGACGGGGGGGTACCATGAGCAGTTCTTC; cdr3_aa: CAWRTGGYHEQFF
j_call: TRBJ1-5; v_call: TRBV5-1; clone_size: many; d_call: NA; cdr3_nt: TGCGCCAGCAGCTCCGGACAGAATCAGCCCCAGCATTTT; cdr3_aa: CASSSGQNQPQHF
j_call: TRBJ2-2; v_call: TRBV18; clone_size: NA; d_call: NA; cdr3_nt: TGTGCCAGCTCCCTCACCGGACGTGCCAATAAGTTCGCGAACACCGGGGAGCTGTTTTTT; cdr3_aa: CASSLTGRANKFANTGELFF
j_call: TRBJ2-5; v_call: TRBV5-1; clone_size: few; d_call: TRBD1; cdr3_nt: TGCGCCAGCAGCTTTCAGGGGGAAGAGACCCAGTACTTC; cdr3_aa: CASSFQGEETQYF
j_call: TRBJ1-2; v_call: TRBV6-5; clone_size: NA; d_call: TRBD1; cdr3_nt: TGTGCCAGCAGGAGGGACAGTAACTATGGCTACACCTTC; cdr3_aa: CASRRDSNYGYTF
j_call: TRBJ2-7; v_call: TRBV7-9; clone_size: few; d_call: TRBD1; cdr3_nt: TGTGCCAGCAGCTTAGCCCGGACAGGGACCGACTCCTACGAGCAGTACTTC; cdr3_aa: CASSLARTGTDSYEQYF
j_call: TRBJ2-7; v_call: TRBV14; clone_size: many; d_call: NA; cdr3_nt: TGTGCCAGCAGCCAAATAGGACAGACCCGATACGAGCAGTACTTC; cdr3_aa: CASSQIGQTRYEQYF
j_call: TRBJ1-3; v_call: TRBV29-1; clone_size: few; d_call: NA; cdr3_nt: TGCAGCGGGCAGGGATTTGGAAACACCATATATTTT; cdr3_aa: CSGQGFGNTIYF
j_call: TRBJ2-3; v_call: TRBV27; clone_size: NA; d_call: NA; cdr3_nt: TGTGCCAGCACCCGGGACGGATACACAGATACGCAGTATTTT; cdr3_aa: CASTRDGYTDTQYF
j_call: TRBJ2-5; v_call: TRBV27; clone_size: NA; d_call: TRBD1; cdr3_nt: TGTGCCAGCAGTCCTGGGACAGGGGGCCAAGAGACCCAGTACTTC; cdr3_aa: CASSPGTGGQETQYF
j_call: TRBJ2-3; v_call: TRBV5-4; clone_size: few; d_call: TRBD2; cdr3_nt: TGTGCCAGCAGCGCACTAGCGGGAGGGCTCACAGATACGCAGTATTTT; cdr3_aa: CASSALAGGLTDTQYF
j_call: TRBJ2-2; v_call: TRBV6-6; clone_size: few; d_call: NA; cdr3_nt: TGTGCCAGCTTCGAGGGGTACGGGGAGCTGTTTTTT; cdr3_aa: CASFEGYGELFF
j_call: TRBJ1-2; v_call: TRBV15; clone_size: few; d_call: TRBD1; cdr3_nt: TGTGCCACCAGCCTTCGTCCGGGACAGCTAAACTATGGCTACACCTTC; cdr3_aa: CATSLRPGQLNYGYTF
j_call: TRBJ2-7; v_call: TRBV25-1; clone_size: NA; d_call: NA; cdr3_nt: TGTGCCAGCAGTGAATCGGAAGGATCGGCCGAGCAGTACTTC; cdr3_aa: CASSESEGSAEQYF
j_call: TRBJ2-2; v_call: TRBV2; clone_size: once; d_call: TRBD2; cdr3_nt: TGTGCCAGCAGTCTAGCGGGGGAGAACACCGGGGAGCTGTTTTTT; cdr3_aa: CASSLAGENTGELFF
j_call: TRBJ1-1; v_call: TRBV30; clone_size: few; d_call: NA; cdr3_nt: TGTGCCTGGAGTGTACGGTGGCAGGACCTACCTGGGGACACTGAAGCTTTCTTT; cdr3_aa: CAWSVRWQDLPGDTEAFF
j_call: TRBJ1-3; v_call: TRBV14; clone_size: few; d_call: TRBD1; cdr3_nt: TGTGCCAGCAGCCTCACAGGGGTGAACACCATATATTTT; cdr3_aa: CASSLTGVNTIYF
j_call: TRBJ1-1; v_call: TRBV29-1; clone_size: NA; d_call: NA; cdr3_nt: TGCAGCGTTGAAGCGTTCGACGGTCGAGGTGAAGCTTTCTTT; cdr3_aa: CSVEAFDGRGEAFF
j_call: TRBJ1-2; v_call: TRBV27; clone_size: few; d_call: NA; cdr3_nt: TGTGCCAGCAGTTTGAGGGTAGGGGTCTCTAACTATGGCTACACCTTC; cdr3_aa: CASSLRVGVSNYGYTF
j_call: TRBJ1-2; v_call: TRBV20-1; clone_size: few; d_call: NA; cdr3_nt: TGCAGTGCCACGACGGTTTATGGCTACACCTTC; cdr3_aa: CSATTVYGYTF
j_call: TRBJ2-5; v_call: TRBV7-7; clone_size: few; d_call: NA; cdr3_nt: TGTGCCAGCAGCTTAGGCTCAGGGGATAGAGAGACCCAGTACTTC; cdr3_aa: CASSLGSGDRETQYF
j_call: TRBJ1-6; v_call: TRBV2; clone_size: few; d_call: NA; cdr3_nt: TGTGCCAGCAGTCGAGTCCTGGGGATCTCGTCCCTCCACTTT; cdr3_aa: CASSRVLGISSLHF
j_call: TRBJ2-5; v_call: TRBV9; clone_size: few; d_call: NA; cdr3_nt: TGTGCCAGCAGCACACGCCGGGAACCCGGAGAGACCCAGTACTTC; cdr3_aa: CASSTRREPGETQYF
j_call: TRBJ1-1; v_call: TRBV7-2; clone_size: NA; d_call: NA; cdr3_nt: TGTGCCAGCAGCTTGGGCCATGGGGGAGGAAGACGTGAAGCTTTCTTT; cdr3_aa: CASSLGHGGGRREAFF
j_call: TRBJ1-2; v_call: TRBV7-9; clone_size: NA; d_call: NA; cdr3_nt: TGTGCCAGCAGCCCTCCCGCGGACCATGGCTACACCTTC; cdr3_aa: CASSPPADHGYTF
j_call: TRBJ2-3; v_call: TRBV5-4; clone_size: NA; d_call: TRBD1; cdr3_nt: TGTGCCAGCAGCTCCCGGGACAGGGGGCCCATAGGCACAGATACGCAGTATTTT; cdr3_aa: CASSSRDRGPIGTDTQYF
j_call: TRBJ2-3; v_call: TRBV4-2; clone_size: NA; d_call: TRBD2; cdr3_nt: TGTGCCAGCAGCCGCGGTAGCGGGGGGTCTACAGATACGCAGTATTTT; cdr3_aa: CASSRGSGGSTDTQYF
j_call: TRBJ1-1; v_call: TRBV7-3; clone_size: NA; d_call: NA; cdr3_nt: TGTGCCAGCAGCTCGGACGGTGACACTGAAGCTTTCTTT; cdr3_aa: CASSSDGDTEAFF
j_call: TRBJ2-5; v_call: TRBV18; clone_size: few; d_call: NA; cdr3_nt: TGTGCCAGCTCACCGGGACCCCGGCTAGAGACCCAGTACTTC; cdr3_aa: CASSPGPRLETQYF
j_call: TRBJ1-3; v_call: TRBV7-9; clone_size: NA; d_call: NA; cdr3_nt: TGTGCCAGCAGCTTAGGGGGGACCTCTGGAAACACCATATATTTT; cdr3_aa: CASSLGGTSGNTIYF
j_call: TRBJ2-6; v_call: TRBV14; clone_size: few; d_call: NA; cdr3_nt: TGTGCCAGCAGCCGCAAACCTGGGGCCAACGTCCTGACTTTC; cdr3_aa: CASSRKPGANVLTF
j_call: TRBJ1-1; v_call: TRBV7-9; clone_size: few; d_call: NA; cdr3_nt: TGTGCCAGCACGAACAAGGGGGGGACTGAAGCTTTCTTT; cdr3_aa: CASTNKGGTEAFF
j_call: TRBJ2-7; v_call: TRBV9; clone_size: NA; d_call: NA; cdr3_nt: TGTGCCAGCAGCGTAGGGAGGGCTGGAAAGGACGAGCAGTACTTC; cdr3_aa: CASSVGRAGKDEQYF
j_call: TRBJ1-4; v_call: TRBV4-1; clone_size: few; d_call: NA; cdr3_nt: TGCGCCAGCAGCCAAGAAGGGACAACTACCAATGAAAAACTGTTTTTT; cdr3_aa: CASSQEGTTTNEKLFF
j_call: TRBJ2-5; v_call: TRBV19; clone_size: NA; d_call: NA; cdr3_nt: TGTGCCAGTAGTATAGGGACTATCACTGAGACCCAGTACTTC; cdr3_aa: CASSIGTITETQYF
j_call: TRBJ2-1; v_call: TRBV30; clone_size: NA; d_call: NA; cdr3_nt: TGTGCCTGGAGCAAAACGGACCAGTACAATGAGCAGTTCTTC; cdr3_aa: CAWSKTDQYNEQFF
j_call: TRBJ1-6; v_call: TRBV11-2; clone_size: NA; d_call: TRBD1; cdr3_nt: TGTGCCAGCAGCTTAGCGATAGGGGGCGGTAATTCACCCCTCCACTTT; cdr3_aa: CASSLAIGGGNSPLHF
j_call: TRBJ1-1; v_call: TRBV10-3; clone_size: NA; d_call: NA; cdr3_nt: TGTGCCATCAGAGCAGGGGATCAGCGAAACACTGAAGCTTTCTTT; cdr3_aa: CAIRAGDQRNTEAFF
j_call: TRBJ1-1; v_call: TRBV9; clone_size: many; d_call: TRBD1; cdr3_nt: TGTGCCAGCAGCGTAACCGGGGGACAGGCTGAAGCTTTCTTT; cdr3_aa: CASSVTGGQAEAFF